The sequence of this T cell receptor (beta chain) was determined in a study of blood T cells in healthy people across ages. Study observations and caveats: Underestimates were what the diversity estimates from one million T cells were considered to be.

Through a sample-barcoded 5' primer and a J-beta primer mix, a second PCR was run for 7 to 11 cycles. TCRdb reprocessed the 5' RACE reads with MiXCR, giving one entry per CDR3 protein. Of 550,000 to 700,000 distinct CDR3 sequences in the sample, 27% were seen once. As for this clonotype: What it binds is unknown.

The receptor was derived from a woman in her seventies in good health. The sequenced sample consisted of blood.

As DNA, the CDR3 is TGCAGTGCTACCCCCGGGGGCCGCGAGCAGTACTTC. This codes for CSATPGGREQYF. J is TRBJ2-7 and V is TRBV20-1; either TRBD1 or TRBD2 may fit D (6 bases each). Per germline, CDR1 DFQATT and CDR2 SNEGSKA (reference sequence). The V end was cut by 4 bases, the J end by 6 bases, with 13 bases between. The CDR3 loop spans 12 amino acids.